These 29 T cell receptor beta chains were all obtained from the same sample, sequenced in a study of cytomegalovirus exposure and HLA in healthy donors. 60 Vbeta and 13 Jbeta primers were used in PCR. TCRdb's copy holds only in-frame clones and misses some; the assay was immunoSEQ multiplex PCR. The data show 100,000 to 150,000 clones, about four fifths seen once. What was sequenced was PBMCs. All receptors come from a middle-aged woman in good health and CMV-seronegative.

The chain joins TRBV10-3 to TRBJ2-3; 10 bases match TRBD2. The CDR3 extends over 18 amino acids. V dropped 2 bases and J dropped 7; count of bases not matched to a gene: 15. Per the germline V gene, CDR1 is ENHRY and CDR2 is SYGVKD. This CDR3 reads CAISEGWGLASLRNTQYF. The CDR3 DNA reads TGTGCCATCAGTGAGGGCTGGGGACTAGCGTCCCTAAGAAATACGCAGTATTTT.

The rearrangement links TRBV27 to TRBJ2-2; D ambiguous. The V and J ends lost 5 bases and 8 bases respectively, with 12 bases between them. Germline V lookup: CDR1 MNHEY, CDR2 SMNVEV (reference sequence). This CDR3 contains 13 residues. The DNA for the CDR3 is TGTGCCAGCAGTAGTTTCGCGAGGGGGGAGCTGTTTTTT. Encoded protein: CASSSFARGELFF.

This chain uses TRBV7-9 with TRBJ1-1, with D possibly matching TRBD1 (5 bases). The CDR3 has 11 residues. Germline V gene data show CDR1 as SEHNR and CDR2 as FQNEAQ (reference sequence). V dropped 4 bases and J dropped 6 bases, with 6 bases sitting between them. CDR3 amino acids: CASSWGAEAFF. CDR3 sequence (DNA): TGTGCCAGCAGCTGGGGGGCTGAAGCTTTCTTT.

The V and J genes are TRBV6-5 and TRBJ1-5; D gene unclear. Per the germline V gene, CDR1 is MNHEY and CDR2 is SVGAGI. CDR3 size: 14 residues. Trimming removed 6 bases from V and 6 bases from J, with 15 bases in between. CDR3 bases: TGTGCCAGCAGCTCCACGGGAGGGATTCAGCCCCAGCATTTT. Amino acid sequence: CASSSTGGIQPQHF.

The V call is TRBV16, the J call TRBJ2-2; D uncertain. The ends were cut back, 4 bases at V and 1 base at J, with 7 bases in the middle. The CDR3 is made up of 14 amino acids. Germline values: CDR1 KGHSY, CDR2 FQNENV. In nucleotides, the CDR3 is TGTGCCAGCAGCCGGGCCTTGAACACCGGGGAGCTGTTTTTT. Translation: CASSRALNTGELFF.

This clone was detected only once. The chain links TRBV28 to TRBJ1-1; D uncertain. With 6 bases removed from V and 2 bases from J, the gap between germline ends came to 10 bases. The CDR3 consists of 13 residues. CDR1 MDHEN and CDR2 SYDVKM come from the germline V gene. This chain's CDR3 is CASSSGSNTEAFF. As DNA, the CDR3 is TGTGCCAGCAGCTCCGGGAGTAACACTGAAGCTTTCTTT.

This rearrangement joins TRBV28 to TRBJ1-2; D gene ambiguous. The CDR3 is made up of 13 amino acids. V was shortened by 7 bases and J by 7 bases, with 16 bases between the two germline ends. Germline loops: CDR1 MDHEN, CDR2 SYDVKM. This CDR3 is CASTAELLGGYTF. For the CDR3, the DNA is TGTGCCAGCACCGCGGAACTTTTGGGTGGCTACACCTTC.

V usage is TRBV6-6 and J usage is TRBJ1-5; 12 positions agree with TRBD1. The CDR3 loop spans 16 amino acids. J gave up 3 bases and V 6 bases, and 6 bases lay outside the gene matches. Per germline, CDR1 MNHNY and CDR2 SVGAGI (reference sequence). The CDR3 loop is CASSRGQGAVNQPQHF. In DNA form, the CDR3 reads TGTGCCAGCAGCAGGGGACAGGGGGCGGTCAATCAGCCCCAGCATTTT.

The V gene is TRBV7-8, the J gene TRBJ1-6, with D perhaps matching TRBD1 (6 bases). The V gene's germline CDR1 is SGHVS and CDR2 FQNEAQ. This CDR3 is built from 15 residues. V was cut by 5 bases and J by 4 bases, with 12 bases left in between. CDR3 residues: CASSPDRTYNSPLHF. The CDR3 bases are TGTGCCAGCAGCCCCGACAGGACATATAATTCACCCCTCCACTTT.

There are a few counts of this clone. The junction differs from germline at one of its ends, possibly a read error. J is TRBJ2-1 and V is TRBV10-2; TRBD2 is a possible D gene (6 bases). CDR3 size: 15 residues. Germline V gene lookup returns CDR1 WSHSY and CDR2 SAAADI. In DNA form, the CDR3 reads TGCGCCAGCAGTGAGGACACTAGCAAGTACACTGAGCAGTTCTTC. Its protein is CASSEDTSKYTEQFF.

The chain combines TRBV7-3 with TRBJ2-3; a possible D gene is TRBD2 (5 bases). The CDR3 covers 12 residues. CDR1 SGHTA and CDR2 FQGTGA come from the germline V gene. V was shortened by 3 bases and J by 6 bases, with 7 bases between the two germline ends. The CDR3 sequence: CASSLEADTQYF. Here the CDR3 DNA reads TGTGCCAGCAGCTTGGAGGCCGATACGCAGTATTTT.

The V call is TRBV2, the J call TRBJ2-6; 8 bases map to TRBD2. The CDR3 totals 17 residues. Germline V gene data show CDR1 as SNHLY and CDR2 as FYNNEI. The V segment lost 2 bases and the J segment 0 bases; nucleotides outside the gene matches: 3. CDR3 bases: TGTGCCAGCAGTGAACGTGCGGGGGGCTCTGGGGCCAACGTCCTGACTTTC. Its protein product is CASSERAGGSGANVLTF.

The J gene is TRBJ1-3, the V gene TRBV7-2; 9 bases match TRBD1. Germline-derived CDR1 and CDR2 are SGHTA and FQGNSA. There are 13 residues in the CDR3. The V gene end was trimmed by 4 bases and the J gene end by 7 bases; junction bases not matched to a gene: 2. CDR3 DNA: TGTGCCAGCAGCTCCGACAGGGGGAACACCATATATTTT. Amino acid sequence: CASSSDRGNTIYF.

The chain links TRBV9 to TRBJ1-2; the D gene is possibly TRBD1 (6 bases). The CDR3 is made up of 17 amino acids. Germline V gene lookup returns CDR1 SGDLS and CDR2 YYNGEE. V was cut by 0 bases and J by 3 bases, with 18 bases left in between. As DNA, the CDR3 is TGTGCCAGCAGCGTAGCCGGTGGGGGCTTGGGGGACTATGGCTACACCTTC. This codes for CASSVAGGGLGDYGYTF.

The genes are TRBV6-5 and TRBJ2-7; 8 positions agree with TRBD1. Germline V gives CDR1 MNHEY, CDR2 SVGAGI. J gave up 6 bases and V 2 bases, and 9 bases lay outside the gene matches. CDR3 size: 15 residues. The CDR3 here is CASSYGQDRVFEQYF. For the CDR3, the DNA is TGTGCCAGCAGTTACGGGCAGGACAGGGTTTTCGAGCAGTACTTC.

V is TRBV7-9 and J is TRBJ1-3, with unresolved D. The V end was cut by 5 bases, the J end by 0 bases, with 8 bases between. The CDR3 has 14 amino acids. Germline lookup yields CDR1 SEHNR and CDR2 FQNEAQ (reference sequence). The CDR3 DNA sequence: TGTGCCAGCAGCCTGGAGATCTCTGGAAACACCATATATTTT. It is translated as CASSLEISGNTIYF.

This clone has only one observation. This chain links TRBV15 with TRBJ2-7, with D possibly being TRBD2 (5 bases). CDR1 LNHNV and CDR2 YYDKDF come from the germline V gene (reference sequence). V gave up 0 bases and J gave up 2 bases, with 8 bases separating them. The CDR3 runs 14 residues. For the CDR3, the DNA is TGTGCCACCAGCAGAGACGGGAAAGCCTACGAGCAGTACTTC. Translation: CATSRDGKAYEQYF.

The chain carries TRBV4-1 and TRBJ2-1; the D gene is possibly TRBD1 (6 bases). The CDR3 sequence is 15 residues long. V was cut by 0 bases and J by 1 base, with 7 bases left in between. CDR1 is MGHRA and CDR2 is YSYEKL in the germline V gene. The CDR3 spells CASSQDQGSYNEQFF. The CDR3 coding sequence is TGCGCCAGCAGCCAAGATCAGGGGTCCTACAATGAGCAGTTCTTC.

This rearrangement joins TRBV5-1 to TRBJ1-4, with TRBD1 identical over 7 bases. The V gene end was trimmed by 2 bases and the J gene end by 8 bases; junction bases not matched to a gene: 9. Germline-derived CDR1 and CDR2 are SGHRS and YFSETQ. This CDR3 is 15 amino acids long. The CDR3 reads CASSLSGVQGEKLFF. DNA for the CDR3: TGCGCCAGCAGCTTAAGTGGGGTACAGGGGGAAAAACTGTTTTTT.

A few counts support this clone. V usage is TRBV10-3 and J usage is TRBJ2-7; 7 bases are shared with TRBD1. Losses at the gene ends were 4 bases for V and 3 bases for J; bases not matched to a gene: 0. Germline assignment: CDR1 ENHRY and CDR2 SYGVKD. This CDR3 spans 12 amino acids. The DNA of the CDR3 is TGTGCCATCAGTGGGGACAGCTACGAGCAGTACTTC. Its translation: CAISGDSYEQYF.

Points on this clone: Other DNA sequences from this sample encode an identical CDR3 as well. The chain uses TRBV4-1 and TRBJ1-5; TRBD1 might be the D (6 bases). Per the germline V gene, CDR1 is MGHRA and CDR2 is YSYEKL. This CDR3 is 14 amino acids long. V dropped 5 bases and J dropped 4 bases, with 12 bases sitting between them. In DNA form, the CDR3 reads TGCGCCAGCAGCGATACAGGGAGAAATCAGCCCCAGCATTTT. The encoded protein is CASSDTGRNQPQHF.

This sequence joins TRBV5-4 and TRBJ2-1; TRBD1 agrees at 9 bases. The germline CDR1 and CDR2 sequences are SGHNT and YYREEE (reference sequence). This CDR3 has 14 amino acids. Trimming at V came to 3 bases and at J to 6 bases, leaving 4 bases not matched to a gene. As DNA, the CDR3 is TGTGCCAGCAGCTCGCCGGGACAGGGCAATGAGCAGTTCTTC. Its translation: CASSSPGQGNEQFF.

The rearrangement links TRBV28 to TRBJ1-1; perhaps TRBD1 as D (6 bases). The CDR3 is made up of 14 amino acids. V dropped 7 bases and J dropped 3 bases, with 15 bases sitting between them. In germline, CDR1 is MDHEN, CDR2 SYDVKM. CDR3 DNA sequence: TGTGCCAGCAACGTACAGGGAGGGGACACTGAAGCTTTCTTT. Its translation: CASNVQGGDTEAFF.

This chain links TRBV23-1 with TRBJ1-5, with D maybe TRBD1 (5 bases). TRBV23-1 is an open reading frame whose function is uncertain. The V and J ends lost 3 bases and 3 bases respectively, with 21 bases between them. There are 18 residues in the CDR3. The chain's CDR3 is CASSHQRLQAGLNQPQHF. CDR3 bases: TGCGCCAGCAGTCACCAACGTCTACAAGCGGGGCTCAATCAGCCCCAGCATTTT.

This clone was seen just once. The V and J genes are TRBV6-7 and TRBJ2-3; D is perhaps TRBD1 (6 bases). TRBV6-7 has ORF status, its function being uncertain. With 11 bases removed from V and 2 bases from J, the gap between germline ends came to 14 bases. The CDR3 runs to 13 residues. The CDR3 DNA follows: TGTGCCGAGACAGGTCCCCCCACAGATACGCAGTATTTT. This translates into CAETGPPTDTQYF.

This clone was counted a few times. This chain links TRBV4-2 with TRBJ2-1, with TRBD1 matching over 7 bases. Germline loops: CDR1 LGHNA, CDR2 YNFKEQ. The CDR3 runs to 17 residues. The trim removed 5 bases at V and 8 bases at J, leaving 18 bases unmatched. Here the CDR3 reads CASSSNRARDSVHEQFF. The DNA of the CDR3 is TGTGCCAGCAGCTCGAATAGGGCCCGGGACAGTGTCCATGAGCAGTTCTTC.

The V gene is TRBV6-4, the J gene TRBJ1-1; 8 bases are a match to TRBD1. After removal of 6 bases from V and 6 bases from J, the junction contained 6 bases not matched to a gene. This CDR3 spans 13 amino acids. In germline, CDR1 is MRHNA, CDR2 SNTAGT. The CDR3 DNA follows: TGTGCCAGCAGGGGCAGGGGGCGATCTGAAGCTTTCTTT. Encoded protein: CASRGRGRSEAFF.

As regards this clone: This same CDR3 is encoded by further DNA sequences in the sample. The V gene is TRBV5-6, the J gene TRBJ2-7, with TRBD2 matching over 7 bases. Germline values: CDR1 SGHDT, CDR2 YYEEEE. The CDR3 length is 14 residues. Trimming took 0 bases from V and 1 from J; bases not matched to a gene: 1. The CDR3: CASSLGRGSYEQYF. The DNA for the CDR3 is TGTGCCAGCAGCTTGGGGCGGGGGTCCTACGAGCAGTACTTC.

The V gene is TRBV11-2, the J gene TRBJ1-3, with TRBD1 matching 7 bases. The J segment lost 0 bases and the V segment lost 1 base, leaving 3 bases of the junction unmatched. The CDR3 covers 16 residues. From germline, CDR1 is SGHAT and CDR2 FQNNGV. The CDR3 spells CASSLGGQLSGNTIYF. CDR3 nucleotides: TGTGCCAGCAGCTTAGGGGGACAGCTCTCTGGAAACACCATATATTTT.